This entry concerns a single TCR beta chain. These data belong to a study of blood T cell repertoires in COVID-19. Under the authors' procedure: Amplified reference gene primers provided the basis for estimating nucleated cell counts. Libraries were prepared by immunoSEQ multiplex PCR; TCRdb keeps only in-frame clonotypes and omits some of them. V and J calls and clone size are copied from that table; D and trimming were computed from the DNA. The sample holds some 490,000 clones, about nine tenths seen once. The CDR3 runs 15 residues. V was clipped by 0 bases and J by 4 bases; unmatched bases: 5. Per the germline V gene, CDR1 is MGHRA and CDR2 is YSYEKL. The study drew participants aged roughly 18 to 95 years from approximately 25 US areas. Participants were placed into cohorts based on the clinical history they reported.

This TCR came from a woman aged 60-70 years who had recovered from COVID-19. The sample consisted of PBMCs or T cells enriched from blood (not recorded which). This chain links TRBV4-1 with TRBJ2-7, with TRBD1 matching over 8 bases. The CDR3 DNA follows: TGCGCCAGCAGCCAAGAAGAGACAGGGGCTTACGAGCAGTACTTC. It is translated as CASSQEETGAYEQYF.